This is a list of T cell receptor beta chains from one sample in a study of OX40 agonist ivuxolimab in advanced cancers. Profiled with immunoSEQ multiplex PCR; TCRdb holds only in-frame clones, not every one. The repertoire includes more than 45,000 clones, 88% of them detected once, and just under 8% sits in the top ten. The material sequenced was CD4+ or CD8+ T cells sorted from blood, taken in a trial of the OX40 agonist ivuxolimab. The receptors originated from an adult with an advanced solid tumor such as melanoma, head and neck, liver or kidney cancer. The CDR3 runs from the conserved cysteine through the conserved F or W. The D gene is left open where the match is weak.

v_call: TRBV19; d_call: .; j_call: TRBJ1-4; cdr3_aa: CASRVTGNEKLFF
v_call: TRBV7-9; d_call: .; j_call: TRBJ1-1; cdr3_aa: CASSLQGGQEEAFF
v_call: TRBV11-2; d_call: TRBD2; j_call: TRBJ2-5; cdr3_aa: CASSLGASGEQETQYF
v_call: TRBV6-5; d_call: TRBD1; j_call: TRBJ1-1; cdr3_aa: CASSYSFTGGYTEAFF
v_call: TRBV28; d_call: .; j_call: TRBJ2-7; cdr3_aa: CASSLAGAVYEQYF
v_call: TRBV5-1; d_call: .; j_call: TRBJ2-1; cdr3_aa: CASSLDPGRGDNEQFF
v_call: TRBV27; d_call: TRBD2; j_call: TRBJ2-5; cdr3_aa: CASSSLVSGSRETQYF
v_call: TRBV29-1; d_call: TRBD1; j_call: TRBJ2-7; cdr3_aa: CSVKGQAFYEQYF
v_call: TRBV5-1; d_call: .; j_call: TRBJ1-5; cdr3_aa: CASSIMTQPQHF
v_call: TRBV28; d_call: .; j_call: TRBJ1-1; cdr3_aa: CASSLPLSMEAFF
v_call: TRBV5-1; d_call: TRBD2; j_call: TRBJ2-1; cdr3_aa: CASSFQAGNTYNEQFF
v_call: TRBV2; d_call: .; j_call: TRBJ2-5; cdr3_aa: CASSDREETQYF
v_call: TRBV10-3; d_call: TRBD1; j_call: TRBJ1-2; cdr3_aa: CAIEPTGSNYGYTF
v_call: TRBV7-9; d_call: .; j_call: TRBJ2-7; cdr3_aa: CASSTQGGYEQYF
v_call: TRBV28; d_call: .; j_call: TRBJ1-2; cdr3_aa: CASSTSFDRRNYGYTF
v_call: TRBV5-4; d_call: .; j_call: TRBJ2-2; cdr3_aa: CASSLIQGLTGELFF
v_call: TRBV30; d_call: .; j_call: TRBJ1-5; cdr3_aa: CAWSVAGGQPQHF